This TCR beta chain is drawn from a study of graft-versus-host responses after intestinal transplantation. Looking at the study overall: Anti-thymocyte globulin induction was given to all recipients, followed by tacrolimus and steroids for 2 to 3 years. Whole-study findings and limits: Maximum circulating GvH clone levels tracked with early post-transplant HvG decreases.

Trimming took 3 bases from V and 2 from J; bases not matched to a gene: 7. The CDR3 has 16 amino acids. From germline, CDR1 is MRHNA and CDR2 SNTAGT. This clone was picked up one time. As yet, its antigen is unknown. Sequenced by immunoSEQ multiplex PCR; TCRdb stores in-frame clones only, minus some. The sample gives about 94,000 clones, roughly 90% of which show up once; approximately 0.5% is in the top ten. The sequence was obtained from a human donor who received an intestinal transplant. The chain recombines TRBV6-4 with TRBJ1-5; 7 bases are a match to TRBD1. The specimen was unstimulated CD8+ T cells sorted from spleen or lymph node cells, collected before intestinal transplant. The DNA of the CDR3 is TGTGCCAGCAGTGATTCCGACAGGGTTGGCAATCAGCCCCAGCATTTT. It translates to CASSDSDRVGNQPQHF.